Listed below are T cell receptor beta chains from one sample, sequenced in a study of shared clonotypes between healthy human individuals. TCRdb's table, derived via immunoSEQ multiplex PCR, lists solely in-frame clones and lacks some. The table includes approximately 1.9 million clones, roughly 95% detected once. Sequenced material: naive CD8+ T cells from PBMCs. These receptors were obtained from a young man in good health. Some clones in this sample may be carry-over from other donors' samples. The CDR3 runs from the conserved cysteine through the conserved F or W. The D gene is left open where the match is weak. Where a row states a size, it is once, few, many or the class of an expanded clone; other rows omit it.

TRBJ2-2	TRBD1	TRBV6-5	NA	14	CASSYSQGAGELFF	TGTGCCAGCAGTTACTCGCAGGGGGCCGGGGAGCTGTTTTTT
TRBJ1-5	NA	TRBV12-5	NA	16	CASGLVIQGKNQPQHF	TGTGCTAGTGGTTTGGTTATACAGGGCAAGAATCAGCCCCAGCATTTT
TRBJ2-5	TRBD1	TRBV28	NA	14	CASSLGDRRETQYF	TGTGCCAGCAGTTTAGGGGACAGGCGCGAGACCCAGTACTTC
TRBJ2-1	TRBD2	TRBV29-1	NA	14	CSCPIAGAGNEQFF	TGCAGCTGTCCTATAGCGGGAGCCGGCAATGAGCAGTTCTTC
TRBJ2-1	TRBD1	TRBV27	NA	14	CASSLRGQNNEQFF	TGTGCCAGCAGCCTACGGGGACAGAACAATGAGCAGTTCTTC
TRBJ2-2	NA	TRBV27	NA	13	CASSLVDTGELFF	TGTGCCAGCAGTTTAGTGGACACCGGGGAGCTGTTTTTT
TRBJ1-1	TRBD1	TRBV6-5	few	15	CASSLGEAGGSEAFF	TGTGCCAGCAGCCTCGGTGAGGCAGGGGGCAGTGAAGCTTTCTTT
TRBJ2-1	TRBD2	TRBV28	NA	17	CASSVSLRLAGNNEQFF	TGTGCCAGCAGTGTATCACTAAGACTAGCGGGTAACAATGAGCAGTTCTTC
TRBJ2-7	NA	TRBV29-1	NA	12	CSVVGSTYEQYF	TGCAGCGTTGTGGGTAGTACCTACGAGCAGTACTTC
TRBJ2-7	NA	TRBV27	NA	16	CASSPPGPSWPYEQYF	TGTGCCAGCAGTCCCCCGGGACCCTCATGGCCCTACGAGCAGTACTTC
TRBJ2-1	NA	TRBV27	NA	15	CASSLGSSSYNEQFF	TGTGCCAGCAGTTTAGGCAGCAGCTCCTACAATGAGCAGTTCTTC
TRBJ2-7	NA	TRBV30	NA	13	CAWSSGVGDEQYF	TGTGCCTGGAGCTCGGGGGTAGGGGACGAGCAGTACTTC
TRBJ2-1	NA	TRBV30	NA	15	CAWTLKYGRYNEQFF	TGTGCCTGGACCCTAAAATATGGCAGATACAATGAGCAGTTCTTC
TRBJ1-5	NA	TRBV28	few	15	CASSTYREPHQPQHF	TGTGCCAGCAGTACCTACAGGGAACCGCATCAGCCCCAGCATTTT
TRBJ2-5	NA	TRBV19	few	14	CASSLPGVQETQYF	TGTGCCAGTAGTTTACCAGGGGTCCAAGAGACCCAGTACTTC
TRBJ1-1	NA	TRBV11-3	NA	13	CASSLVRGGEAFF	TGTGCCAGCAGCTTAGTGAGAGGAGGTGAAGCTTTCTTT
TRBJ2-1	NA	TRBV7-3	NA	17	CASSLTGTPSSYNEQFF	TGTGCCAGCAGCTTAACGGGCACACCGAGCTCCTACAATGAGCAGTTCTTC
TRBJ2-7	NA	TRBV28	NA	14	CASSSRARPYEQYF	TGTGCCAGCAGTTCCCGAGCGAGACCCTACGAGCAGTACTTC
TRBJ2-7	TRBD2	TRBV9	NA	15	CASSVETSGPYEQYF	TGTGCCAGCAGCGTAGAGACTAGCGGGCCTTACGAGCAGTACTTC
TRBJ1-2	NA	TRBV9	NA	17	CASSVDVAGRRDYGYTF	TGTGCCAGCAGCGTTGACGTCGCGGGGAGGAGGGACTATGGCTACACCTTC
TRBJ1-2	NA	TRBV4-1	NA	17	CASSQDWRKRTNYGYTF	TGCGCCAGCAGCCAAGATTGGAGGAAACGGACTAACTATGGCTACACCTTC
TRBJ2-1	NA	TRBV19	NA	14	CASSIREYMSEQFF	TGTGCCAGTAGTATCCGGGAGTATATGAGTGAGCAGTTCTTC
TRBJ2-7	NA	TRBV5-4	NA	14	CASSYYREPYEQYF	TGTGCCAGCAGCTATTACAGGGAACCCTACGAGCAGTACTTC
TRBJ2-6	NA	TRBV2	NA	13	CASSEVGANVLTF	TGTGCCAGCAGTGAGGTAGGGGCCAACGTCCTGACTTTC
TRBJ2-6	TRBD2	TRBV19	NA	19	CASSDPAESSGRWANVLTF	TGTGCCAGTAGCGATCCCGCTGAATCTAGCGGGAGGTGGGCCAACGTCCTGACTTTC
TRBJ1-1	NA	TRBV7-9	few	13	CASSLGVSTEAFF	TGTGCCAGCAGCTTAGGGGTTTCCACTGAAGCTTTCTTT
TRBJ1-1	NA	TRBV11-2	NA	15	CASSLPGLMNTEAFF	TGTGCCAGCAGCCTGCCGGGGCTCATGAACACTGAAGCTTTCTTT
TRBJ2-3	TRBD2	TRBV5-4	once	17	CASSFLAGGPSTDTQYF	TGTGCCAGCAGCTTTCTAGCGGGAGGGCCCTCGACAGATACGCAGTATTTT
TRBJ2-5	TRBD2	TRBV6-6	NA	14	CATTSGRWQETQYF	TGTGCCACTACTAGCGGGAGGTGGCAAGAGACCCAGTACTTC
TRBJ2-5	NA	TRBV27	NA	13	CASSLGSAETQYF	TGTGCCAGCAGTTTAGGGTCGGCTGAGACCCAGTACTTC
TRBJ2-7	NA	TRBV6-5	NA	15	CASSYSGFSSHEQYF	TGTGCCAGCAGTTACTCAGGCTTTAGTTCCCACGAGCAGTACTTC
TRBJ2-7	NA	TRBV6-1	NA	15	CASSEISGGSYEQYF	TGTGCCAGCAGTGAAATCTCGGGCGGTTCCTACGAGCAGTACTTC
TRBJ1-2	NA	TRBV2	NA	19	CASSEAGRGTPQANYGYTF	TGTGCCAGCAGTGAAGCGGGCAGGGGAACCCCCCAGGCTAACTATGGCTACACCTTC
TRBJ1-6	TRBD1	TRBV28	NA	15	CATAPTGGGDSPLHF	TGTGCCACTGCTCCGACAGGGGGCGGTGATTCACCCCTCCACTTT
TRBJ2-3	NA	TRBV11-2	NA	15	CASSLAVYSTDTQYF	TGTGCCAGCAGCTTAGCCGTCTATAGCACAGATACGCAGTATTTT
TRBJ1-1	NA	TRBV4-2	NA	13	CASSPREGTEAFF	TGTGCCAGCAGCCCTCGTGAGGGCACTGAAGCTTTCTTT
TRBJ2-7	TRBD2	TRBV2	NA	16	CASSELLLAGSYEQYF	TGTGCCAGCAGTGAACTTCTACTAGCGGGCTCCTACGAGCAGTACTTC
TRBJ2-7	TRBD1	TRBV27	NA	15	CASSSRDRLNYEQYF	TGTGCCAGCAGTTCAAGGGACAGATTAAACTACGAGCAGTACTTC